Below are 21 T cell receptor beta chains sequenced from a single sample in a study of post-analysis software for immune sequencing data. Findings and limits, study-wide: TRBV segments more frequent in patients than in controls numbered roughly 5 and included TRBV5-6, TRBV5-1 and TRBV20-1.

For these receptors, no antigen is known. Built from TCR beta cDNA, the libraries had unique molecular identifiers in them. A single record per CDR3 protein comes from TCRdb applying MiXCR to the PCR reads. Altogether roughly 800,000 distinct CDR3 sequences are present, 30% being singletons, with the ten largest covering around 0.56%. The sequenced sample was blood. The source of these receptors is a girl aged 10-17 years with multiple sclerosis.

This clonotype turned up a few times. The chain employs TRBV7-2 and TRBJ2-7; D gene unclear. In germline, CDR1 is SGHTA, CDR2 FQGNSA. This CDR3 is built from 11 residues. Trimming cost V 2 bases and J 9 bases, with 8 bases left between them. Here the CDR3 DNA reads TGTGCCAGCAGCTTATCTGGAGTGCAGTACTTC. Its protein is CASSLSGVQYF.

The rearrangement uses TRBV24-1 and TRBJ2-3; TRBD2 aligns across 14 bases. CDR3 length: 15 residues. Germline CDR1 reads KGHDR; CDR2 reads SFDVKD. J was trimmed by 5 bases and V by 5 bases; bases with no gene match: 2. For the CDR3, the DNA is TGTGCCACCAGTGGGACTAGCGGGAGGAAAGATACGCAGTATTTT. The encoded protein is CATSGTSGRKDTQYF.

The rearrangement joins TRBV20-1 to TRBJ1-2; perhaps TRBD1 as D (5 bases). V gave up 2 bases and J gave up 3 bases, with 16 bases separating them. Per germline, CDR1 DFQATT and CDR2 SNEGSKA (reference sequence). This CDR3 has 15 amino acids. CDR3 coding DNA: TGCAGTGCTAGACGCCCTGCAGGGTACGACTATGGCTACACCTTC. Translation gives CSARRPAGYDYGYTF.

This chain joins TRBV5-1 and TRBJ2-1, with D uncertain. The CDR3 extends over 11 amino acids. From germline, CDR1 is SGHRS and CDR2 YFSETQ. V shed 0 bases and J shed 11 bases, with 6 bases lying between them. CDR3 DNA sequence: TGCGCCAGCAGCTTGGACGGTAAGCAGTTCTTC. Translation: CASSLDGKQFF.

The table lists this clonotype with a few counts. The J gene is TRBJ2-5, the V gene TRBV29-1; D tentatively fits TRBD1 or TRBD2 (5 bases each). Trimming stripped 1 base from V and 5 bases from J, with 11 bases between. The germline V gene has CDR1 SQVTM and CDR2 ANQGSEA. The CDR3 is made up of 13 amino acids. The CDR3 DNA follows: TGCAGCGTTGAAGTTGTGGGGACGGAGACCCAGTACTTC. Its translation is CSVEVVGTETQYF. The variable domain in full, with the rest retrieved from reference TRBV29-1 and TRBJ2-5, is SAVISQKPSRDICQRGTSLTIQCQVDSQVTMMFWYRQQPGQSLTLIATANQGSEATYESGFVIDKFPISRPNLTFSTLTVSNMSPEDSSIYLCSVEVVGTETQYFGPGTRLLVL.

The chain links TRBV6-1 to TRBJ2-3; 14 bases match TRBD2. V shed 5 bases, J shed 5 bases, and the junction held 9 bases outside the gene matches. Germline V gene sequence: CDR1 MNHNS, CDR2 SASEGT. The CDR3 is 17 residues long. CDR3 coding DNA: TGTGCCAGCAGTCTCCGGACTAGCGGGAGGTATTTAGATACGCAGTATTTT. Amino acids: CASSLRTSGRYLDTQYF.

V is TRBV6-2 or TRBV6-3 and J is TRBJ1-1, with D hard to call. Germline values: CDR1 MNHEY, CDR2 SVGEGT. Trimming shortened V by 1 base and J by 1 base, and 7 bases separated the two germline ends. The length of the CDR3 is 14 residues. CDR3 bases: TGTGCCAGCAGTTACTGGGAAGCGAACACTGAAGCTTTCTTT. Amino acids: CASSYWEANTEAFF.

This chain uses TRBV12-3 or TRBV12-4 with TRBJ2-7; 11 bases are shared with TRBD1. The CDR3 covers 14 residues. Trimming removed 7 bases from V and 3 bases from J; junction bases left unmatched: 5. CDR3 sequence: CASNGQGAGYEQYF. The CDR3 coding sequence is TGTGCCAGCAATGGACAGGGGGCCGGCTACGAGCAGTACTTC.

This clonotype was recorded a few times. The gene calls are TRBV7-2 and TRBJ2-5; D not certain. Trimming took off 2 bases at V and 5 bases at J, with 15 bases between the two ends. The CDR3 extends over 15 amino acids. Germline V CDR1 and CDR2: SGHTA, FQGNSA. CDR3 sequence (DNA): TGTGCCAGCAGCTTACGACCCCCACCCCAGGAGACCCAGTACTTC. This codes for CASSLRPPPQETQYF.

The sample holds a few counts of this clonotype. The rearrangement joins TRBV6-2 or TRBV6-3 to TRBJ2-7, with 7 bases lining up with TRBD1. The CDR3 extends over 15 amino acids. Losses at the gene ends were 7 bases for V and 0 bases for J; bases not matched to a gene: 9. Per the germline V gene, CDR1 is MNHEY and CDR2 is SVGEGT. CDR3 loop: CASTLTGDTSYEQYF. The CDR3 DNA reads TGTGCCAGCACTTTAACAGGGGATACCTCCTACGAGCAGTACTTC.

The rearrangement uses TRBV7-8 and TRBJ2-2; TRBD1 is a possible D gene (6 bases). Germline V gives CDR1 SGHVS, CDR2 FQNEAQ. Trimming took 5 bases from V and 4 from J, leaving 14 bases between them. CDR3 length: 15 residues. The CDR3: CASSPGASPTGELFF. The CDR3 DNA reads as TGTGCCAGCAGCCCAGGGGCGTCCCCCACCGGGGAGCTGTTTTTT. The variable domain in full, completed from reference TRBV7-8 and TRBJ2-2, reads GAGVSQSPRYKVAKRGQDVALRCDPISGHVSLFWYQQALGQGPEFLTYFQNEAQLDKSGLPSDRFFAERPEGSVSTLKIQRTQQEDSAVYLCASSPGASPTGELFFGEGSRLTVL.

The rearrangement links TRBV6-2 or TRBV6-3 to TRBJ2-6, with no clear D. Germline V gene lookup returns CDR1 MNHEY and CDR2 SVGEGT. This CDR3 is 21 amino acids long. The V and J ends lost 3 bases and 1 base respectively, with 25 bases between them. The CDR3 here is CASSYGPLIGGTTSGANVLTF. CDR3 sequence (DNA): TGTGCCAGCAGTTATGGGCCTCTCATAGGTGGTACGACGTCTGGGGCCAACGTCCTGACTTTC.

This clonotype has more than one count but fewer than ten. The CDR3 protein is CASSAGTGVYNEQFF. CDR3 nucleotide sequence: TGTGCCAGCAGTGCCGGGACAGGCGTCTACAATGAGCAGTTCTTC. The chain combines TRBV6-5 with TRBJ2-1; 8 bases fit TRBD1. The V and J ends lost 5 bases and 3 bases, in that order; junction bases with no gene match: 6. CDR1 is MNHEY, CDR2 SVGAGI, per germline. The CDR3 loop spans 15 amino acids.

This clonotype was counted only a few times. V gene TRBV7-2 combines with J gene TRBJ2-1, with 11 bases matching TRBD2. This CDR3 is built from 17 residues. CDR1 is SGHTA, CDR2 FQGNSA, per germline. V was pared by 8 bases and J by 4 bases, with 13 bases of the junction left unmatched. DNA of the CDR3: TGTGCCAGCGCGACTAGCGGGACCAACGTTGGATACAATGAGCAGTTCTTC. Translation: CASATSGTNVGYNEQFF.

The V call is TRBV12-3 or TRBV12-4, the J call TRBJ2-3; D is perhaps TRBD2 (5 bases). The length of the CDR3 is 15 residues. Trimming removed 3 bases at V and 14 bases at J, with 24 bases between. The CDR3 coding sequence is TGTGCCAGCAGTTTTTTTGGTCCAGCGGCCTTTCCACCGTATTTT. It is translated as CASSFFGPAAFPPYF.

A few counts support this clonotype. The V gene is TRBV25-1, the J gene TRBJ2-5; D might be TRBD2 (5 bases). The CDR3 length is 12 residues. The V and J ends lost 7 bases and 0 bases respectively, with 6 bases between them. Looked up from germline, CDR1 is MGHDK and CDR2 is SYGVNS. The CDR3 DNA follows: TGTGCCAGCAACGGGAACCAAGAGACCCAGTACTTC. Protein sequence: CASNGNQETQYF.

V and J are TRBV7-2 and TRBJ2-1; 13 nucleotides line up with TRBD2. The V segment lost 5 bases and the J segment 7 bases; nucleotides outside the gene matches: 8. Germline-derived CDR1 and CDR2 are SGHTA and FQGNSA. The CDR3 sequence is 16 residues long. The CDR3 coding sequence is TGTGCCAGCAGCACCGGACTAGCGGGAGATATGAATGAGCAGTTCTTC. Its translation is CASSTGLAGDMNEQFF.

The chain uses TRBV27 and TRBJ2-3; the D gene is possibly TRBD2 (7 bases). This CDR3 has 17 residues. Trimming left V 6 bases short and J 1 base short, with 20 bases between. CDR1 MNHEY and CDR2 SMNVEV come from the germline V gene (reference sequence). The DNA of the CDR3 is TGTGCCAGCAGCGGGAGATTCAGGGAGGGGGGCACAGATACGCAGTATTTT. Its protein is CASSGRFREGGTDTQYF.

This chain uses TRBV5-1 with TRBJ2-3; TRBD2 aligns across 10 bases. V lost 3 bases to trimming and J lost 5 bases; unmatched junction nucleotides: 6. Germline V gene data show CDR1 as SGHRS and CDR2 as YFSETQ. This CDR3 has 15 amino acids. The CDR3 region is CASSWASGREDTQYF. DNA of the CDR3: TGCGCCAGCAGCTGGGCTAGCGGGAGAGAAGATACGCAGTATTTT.

This clonotype was detected a few times. The V call is TRBV10-3, the J call TRBJ1-2; D remains ambiguous. V was shortened by 3 bases and J by 9 bases, with 20 bases between the two germline ends. The length of the CDR3 is 15 residues. CDR1 and CDR2 from the germline V gene are ENHRY and SYGVKD. The chain's CDR3 is CAISEISAASGSYTF. As DNA, the CDR3 is TGTGCCATCAGTGAAATTTCGGCAGCCTCTGGTAGCTACACCTTC.

This chain connects TRBV11-2 to TRBJ2-7; 11 nucleotides match TRBD2. The CDR3 consists of 15 residues. CDR1 is SGHAT, CDR2 FQNNGV, per germline. Trimming took 3 bases from V and 2 from J; bases not matched to a gene: 3. In DNA form, the CDR3 reads TGTGCCAGCAGCTTCGAGGGACTAGCGGCCTACGAGCAGTACTTC. Encoded protein: CASSFEGLAAYEQYF.